This T cell receptor (beta chain) derives from a study of technical replicates of blood from a few donors. Assay: immunoSEQ multiplex PCR; the TCRdb copy retains only in-frame clones and omits some. The sample records tens of thousands of clones, approximately 96% being singletons. The CDR3 sequence is 18 residues long. The V call is TRBV21-1, the J call TRBJ2-2; TRBD2 was called by the table and not checked on the DNA. TRBV21-1 is an annotated pseudogene. Material for sequencing was T cells isolated from PBMCs. This clonotype was obtained from a human donor in good health. The CDR3 DNA reads as TGTGCCAGCAGCAAAGGACCCCTTAGCGGGATTGGCACCGGGGAGCTGTTTTTT. Amino acids: CASSKGPLSGIGTGELFF.